What follows describes a single T cell receptor beta chain. The V gene end was trimmed by 1 base and the J gene end by 3 bases; junction bases not matched to a gene: 7. The CDR3 sequence is 15 residues long. Germline values: CDR1 SGHNT, CDR2 YYREEE (reference sequence). The assay was immunoSEQ multiplex PCR, and TCRdb's table has in-frame clones only and misses some. The profile shows tens of thousands of clones, under 90% of them singletons. This entry belongs to a study of T cell clones after liver transplantation. Across the whole study: Third-party-reactive TCRbeta sequences from pre-transplant mixed lymphocyte reactions served as antigen-independent comparators.

This sequence originates from a human patient who received a liver transplant. Some T cells may be the graft donor's. The chain carries TRBV5-4 and TRBJ2-7; 7 bases line up with TRBD2. Sequencing used CD4+ T cells from blood, obtained 12 months after liver transplant. This CDR3 reads CASSLSSSGHYEQYF. CDR3 sequence (DNA): TGTGCCAGCAGCTTGTCGTCTAGCGGACACTACGAGCAGTACTTC.